Listed below are T cell receptor beta chains from one sample, sequenced in a study of OX40 agonist ivuxolimab in advanced cancers. Clones were read by immunoSEQ multiplex PCR, and TCRdb kept only the in-frame ones, dropping some. Among about 53,000 clones listed, roughly nine tenths were seen once. Sequences were derived from CD4+ or CD8+ T cells sorted from blood, sampled in a trial of the OX40 agonist ivuxolimab. The source is an adult with an advanced solid tumor such as melanoma, head and neck, liver or kidney cancer. CDR3s include the opening cysteine and the closing phenylalanine or tryptophan. A D gene is named only where the DNA matches it firmly. Size values are once, few and many counts, or a class for expanded clones, and some rows have none.

CDR3 protein | CDR3 DNA | J gene | clone size | D gene | V gene
CASSEILGVVEKLFF | TGTGCCAGCAGTGAAATCCTGGGTGTGGTGGAAAAACTGTTTTTT | TRBJ1-4 | once | NA | TRBV2
CASRNDRAHNYGYTF | TGTGCCAGCAGGAACGACAGGGCCCACAACTATGGCTACACCTTC | TRBJ1-2 | NA | TRBD1 | TRBV28
CASSESRTVSPLHF | TGTGCCAGCAGTGAATCCCGGACAGTCTCACCCCTCCACTTT | TRBJ1-6 | few | NA | TRBV6-1
CASSPSYNSPLHF | TGTGCCAGCAGTCCCTCCTATAATTCACCCCTCCACTTT | TRBJ1-6 | NA | NA | TRBV28
CASSGSNQPQHF | TGTGCCAGTAGTGGAAGCAATCAGCCCCAGCATTTT | TRBJ1-5 | NA | NA | TRBV19
CASGLTDNEQFF | TGTGCTAGTGGTTTGACAGACAATGAGCAGTTCTTC | TRBJ2-1 | once | NA | TRBV12-5
CASSYIGLADSPLHF | TGTGCCAGCAGCTACATCGGTCTGGCCGATTCACCCCTCCACTTT | TRBJ1-6 | NA | NA | TRBV7-9
CASSTGPSNQPQHF | TGTGCCAGTAGTACGGGACCGAGCAATCAGCCCCAGCATTTT | TRBJ1-5 | NA | NA | TRBV19
CSVSPSGTNEKLFF | TGCAGCGTCTCCCCCTCTGGAACTAATGAAAAACTGTTTTTT | TRBJ1-4 | NA | NA | TRBV29-1
CASSLVTVSGNEKLFF | TGTGCCAGCAGCTTGGTAACTGTGTCAGGGAATGAAAAACTGTTTTTT | TRBJ1-4 | NA | NA | TRBV4-2
CASSYSDRVGNIQYF | TGTGCCAGCAGTTACTCCGACAGGGTCGGAAACATTCAGTACTTC | TRBJ2-4 | NA | TRBD1 | TRBV6-5
CASQQGASNEKLFF | TGTGCCAGCCAACAGGGGGCTTCTAATGAAAAACTGTTTTTT | TRBJ1-4 | NA | TRBD1 | TRBV5-4
CASSLAHRGKRTNTEAFF | TGTGCCAGCAGCTTAGCTCACAGGGGTAAGAGAACGAACACTGAAGCTTTCTTT | TRBJ1-1 | NA | TRBD1 | TRBV7-4
CSVEEGYEQYF | TGCAGCGTTGAAGAGGGCTACGAGCAGTACTTC | TRBJ2-7 | NA | NA | TRBV29-1
CASSTGQAGETQYF | TGTGCCAGCAGTACCGGACAGGCGGGGGAGACCCAGTACTTC | TRBJ2-5 | NA | NA | TRBV28
CASSQVPNQPQHF | TGCGCCAGCAGCCAAGTCCCGAATCAGCCCCAGCATTTT | TRBJ1-5 | NA | NA | TRBV4-3
CASSLPGQGAFF | TGTGCCAGCAGCTTACCGGGACAGGGGGCTTTCTTT | TRBJ1-1 | NA | TRBD1 | TRBV7-8